This entry is about one T cell receptor (beta chain). Its antigen is not identified. The sample is drawn from a study of OX40 agonist ivuxolimab in advanced cancers. Study background: Patients were treated with ivuxolimab, an agonistic anti-OX40 (CD134) antibody. Ivuxolimab was administered intravenously to patients at 0.01 to 10 mg/kg every 2 weeks. Overall study results and limits: Averaging showed that CD8+ T cells had more expanded clones than CD4+ did. Researchers did not establish what antigens the expanded peripheral T cells target.

Some clones are missing from TCRdb's copy, which holds only in-frame ones; the method was immunoSEQ multiplex PCR. The table lists 55,000 to 75,000 clones, over 75% of them singletons. This clonotype was sampled from an adult with an advanced solid tumor such as melanoma, head and neck, liver or kidney cancer. The sequenced sample was CD4+ or CD8+ T cells sorted from blood, obtained in a trial of the OX40 agonist ivuxolimab.

This chain's CDR3 is CASSFLAGNNEQFF. Here the CDR3 DNA reads TGCGCCAGCAGCTTCCTAGCGGGAAACAATGAGCAGTTCTTC. The chain links TRBV5-1 to TRBJ2-1; TRBD2 matches 9 bases. This CDR3 is 14 amino acids long. Per germline, CDR1 SGHRS and CDR2 YFSETQ. Unmatched junction bases numbered 2, after V lost 2 bases and J lost 5 bases.